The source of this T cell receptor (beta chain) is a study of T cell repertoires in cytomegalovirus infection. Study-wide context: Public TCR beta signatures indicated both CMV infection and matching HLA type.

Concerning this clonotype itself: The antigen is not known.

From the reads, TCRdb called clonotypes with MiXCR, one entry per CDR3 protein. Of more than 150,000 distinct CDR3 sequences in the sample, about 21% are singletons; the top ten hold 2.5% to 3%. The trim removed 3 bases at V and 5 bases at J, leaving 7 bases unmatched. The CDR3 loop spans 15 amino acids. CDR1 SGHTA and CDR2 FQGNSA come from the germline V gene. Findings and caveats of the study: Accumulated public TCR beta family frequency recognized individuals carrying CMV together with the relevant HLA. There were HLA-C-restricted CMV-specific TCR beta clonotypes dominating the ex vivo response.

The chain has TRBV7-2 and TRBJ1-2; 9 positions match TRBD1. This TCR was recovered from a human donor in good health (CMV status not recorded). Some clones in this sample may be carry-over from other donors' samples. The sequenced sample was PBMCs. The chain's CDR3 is CASSFRQGVAYGYTF. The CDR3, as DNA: TGTGCCAGCAGCTTCAGACAGGGGGTGGCGTATGGCTACACCTTC.